Each of the 14 T cell receptor beta chains below was sequenced from the same sample in a study of cytomegalovirus exposure and HLA in healthy donors. A multiplex PCR was run with 60 Vbeta primers and 13 Jbeta primers. Sequenced by immunoSEQ multiplex PCR; TCRdb stores in-frame clones only, minus some. The table includes about 99,000 clones, approximately 80% detected once. The sample consisted of PBMCs. These TCRs come from a young woman in good health and CMV-seropositive.

This clone was counted between two and nine times. This sequence joins TRBV7-9 and TRBJ1-1; possibly TRBD1 for D (6 bases). V lost 6 bases and J lost 6, with 14 bases in between. CDR1 and CDR2 from the germline V gene are SEHNR and FQNEAQ (reference sequence). The CDR3 length is 13 residues. In nucleotides, the CDR3 is TGTGCCAGCAGAGGGGGGGCGGGTCCTGAAGCTTTCTTT. Protein sequence: CASRGGAGPEAFF. Supplemented by reference TRBV7-9 and TRBJ1-1, the full variable domain reads DTGVSQNPRHKITKRGQNVTFRCDPISEHNRLYWYRQTLGQGPEFLTYFQNEAQLEKSRLLSDRFSAERPKGSFSTLEIQRTEQGDSAMYLCASRGGAGPEAFFGQGTRLTVV.

This chain uses TRBV2 with TRBJ1-2, with no clear D. Germline lookup yields CDR1 SNHLY and CDR2 FYNNEI. The V gene lost 4 bases and the J gene lost 2 bases, with 11 bases spanning the gap. CDR3 length: 14 amino acids. For the CDR3, the DNA is TGTGCCAGCAGTGTCCGGGTATCAAACTATGGCTACACCTTC. It encodes CASSVRVSNYGYTF.

The chain employs TRBV4-1 and TRBJ2-1; TRBD1 agrees at 9 bases. V shed 3 bases, J shed 14 bases, and the junction held 5 bases outside the gene matches. The CDR3 is made up of 12 amino acids. Germline V gives CDR1 MGHRA, CDR2 YSYEKL. CDR3 DNA sequence: TGCGCCAGCAGCCAGCCGGGACAGGGAAAGTTCTTC. As protein: CASSQPGQGKFF.

The chain joins TRBV2 to TRBJ1-1; D call uncertain. The CDR3 length is 12 residues. The germline gives CDR1 SNHLY, CDR2 FYNNEI. Trimming took 7 bases from V and 1 from J, leaving 7 bases between them. The CDR3 reads CASTRGNTEAFF. Here the CDR3 DNA reads TGTGCCAGCACCAGAGGGAACACTGAAGCTTTCTTT.

V gene TRBV27 combines with J gene TRBJ2-4; possibly TRBD1 for D (7 bases). V was clipped by 6 bases and J by 6 bases, with 15 bases between them. The CDR3 contains 14 residues. CDR1 MNHEY and CDR2 SMNVEV come from the germline V gene (reference sequence). The CDR3 reads CASSLGGGVNIQYF. CDR3 nucleotide sequence: TGTGCCAGCAGCCTAGGGGGCGGGGTAAACATTCAGTACTTC.

The chain joins TRBV18 to TRBJ1-1; D remains unclear. Germline V gives CDR1 KGHSH, CDR2 LQKENI. Trimming shortened V by 2 bases and J by 6 bases, and 10 bases separated the two germline ends. The CDR3 spans 13 residues. CDR3 residues: CASSPDLEPEAFF. The DNA for the CDR3 is TGTGCCAGCTCACCAGACTTAGAACCTGAAGCTTTCTTT.

The chain couples TRBV6-1 to TRBJ1-5; tentative D call: TRBD1 (5 bases). In germline, CDR1 is MNHNS, CDR2 SASEGT. CDR3 size: 15 residues. V was clipped by 2 bases and J by 0 bases, with 8 bases between them. The CDR3 sequence is CASSELGVSNQPQHF. The CDR3 nucleotides are TGTGCCAGCAGTGAATTAGGGGTTAGCAATCAGCCCCAGCATTTT.

The DNA of the CDR3 is TGTGCCAGCCAGAAGGGACTAGCTAGCACAGATACGCAGTATTTT. Amino acid sequence: CASQKGLASTDTQYF. This rearrangement joins TRBV6-5 to TRBJ2-3; 9 nucleotides line up with TRBD2. The CDR3 contains 15 residues. The germline V gene encodes CDR1 MNHEY and CDR2 SVGAGI. J gave up 0 bases and V 8 bases, and 6 bases lay outside the gene matches.

The chain employs TRBV5-4 and TRBJ2-7; TRBD2 matches 9 bases. The V segment lost 0 bases and the J segment 4 bases; nucleotides outside the gene matches: 2. Germline V CDR1 and CDR2: SGHNT, YYREEE (reference sequence). This CDR3 comprises 14 residues. Here the CDR3 DNA reads TGTGCCAGCAGCTTGGTTAGCGGGAGTTACGAGCAGTACTTC. It is translated as CASSLVSGSYEQYF.

The chain joins TRBV11-2 to TRBJ2-7; 7 positions match TRBD2. The V gene end was trimmed by 1 base and the J gene end by 1 base; junction bases not matched to a gene: 7. CDR1 and CDR2 from the germline V gene are SGHAT and FQNNGV. The CDR3 has 16 residues. CDR3 loop: CASSLALAEQSYEQYF. The CDR3 DNA reads TGTGCCAGCAGCTTAGCTCTAGCGGAGCAGTCCTACGAGCAGTACTTC.

The gene calls are TRBV25-1 and TRBJ2-7; 8 positions match TRBD1. Germline V gene data show CDR1 as MGHDK and CDR2 as SYGVNS. The CDR3 totals 15 residues. Trimming at V came to 5 bases and at J to 1 base, leaving 7 bases not matched to a gene. The CDR3 sequence is CASSRPGQASYEQYF. In DNA, the CDR3 is TGTGCCAGCAGTCGTCCGGGACAGGCTTCCTACGAGCAGTACTTC.

This chain joins TRBV30 and TRBJ2-7; tentatively, D is TRBD1 (6 bases). Trimming took off 1 base at V and 3 bases at J, with 19 bases between the two ends. The CDR3 runs to 16 residues. The germline V gene encodes CDR1 GTSNPN and CDR2 SVGIG (reference sequence). In nucleotides, the CDR3 is TGTGCCTGGAGTGCCCGGGGACACTCGAAGGGCTACGAGCAGTACTTC. Amino acid sequence: CAWSARGHSKGYEQYF.

V gene TRBV7-8 combines with J gene TRBJ2-5, with a weak D call TRBD1 (6 bases). The germline CDR1 and CDR2 sequences are SGHVS and FQNEAQ. The CDR3 totals 14 residues. Trimming pared 5 bases from V and 6 bases from J, leaving 16 bases between. The CDR3 here is CASSPKQGRQTQYF. The CDR3 nucleotides read TGTGCCAGCAGCCCGAAACAGGGTCGGCAGACCCAGTACTTC.

CDR3 DNA sequence: TGCAGCGTCGCGACAGGGGTGCACACTGAAGCTTTCTTT. Translation gives CSVATGVHTEAFF. The chain couples TRBV29-1 to TRBJ1-1; 8 bases are shared with TRBD1. The CDR3 loop spans 13 amino acids. CDR1 and CDR2 from the germline V gene are SQVTM and ANQGSEA. The V and J ends lost 6 bases and 3 bases, in that order; junction bases with no gene match: 6. The full variable domain, its missing parts supplied by reference TRBV29-1 and TRBJ1-1, is SAVISQKPSRDICQRGTSLTIQCQVDSQVTMMFWYRQQPGQSLTLIATANQGSEATYESGFVIDKFPISRPNLTFSTLTVSNMSPEDSSIYLCSVATGVHTEAFFGQGTRLTVV.